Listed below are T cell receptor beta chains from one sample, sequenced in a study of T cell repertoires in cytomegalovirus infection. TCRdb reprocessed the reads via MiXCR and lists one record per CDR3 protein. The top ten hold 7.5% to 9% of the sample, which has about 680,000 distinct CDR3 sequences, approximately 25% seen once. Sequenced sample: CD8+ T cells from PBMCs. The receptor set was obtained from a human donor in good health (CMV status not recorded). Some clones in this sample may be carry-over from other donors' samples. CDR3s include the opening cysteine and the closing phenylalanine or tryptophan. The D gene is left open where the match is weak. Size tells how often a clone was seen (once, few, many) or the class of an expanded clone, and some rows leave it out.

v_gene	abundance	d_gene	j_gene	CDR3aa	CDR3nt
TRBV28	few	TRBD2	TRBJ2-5	CATATGTSGGDQETQYF	TGTGCCACCGCGACAGGGACTAGCGGGGGGGACCAAGAGACCCAGTACTTC
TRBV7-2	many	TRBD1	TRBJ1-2	CASSLFPRDSIYGYTF	TGTGCCAGCAGCTTATTTCCCCGGGACAGCATCTATGGCTACACCTTC
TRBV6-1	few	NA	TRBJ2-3	CASKRGASTDTQYF	TGTGCCAGCAAACGGGGGGCGAGCACAGATACGCAGTATTTT
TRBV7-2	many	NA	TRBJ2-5	CASSSRGIQYF	TGTGCCAGCAGCTCGCGAGGGATCCAGTACTTC
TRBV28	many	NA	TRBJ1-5	CASSLYESSNQPQHF	TGTGCCAGCAGTTTATACGAGAGTAGCAATCAGCCCCAGCATTTT
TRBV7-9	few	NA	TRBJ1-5	CASSLNGGQPQHF	TGTGCCAGCAGCTTGAATGGGGGTCAGCCCCAGCATTTT
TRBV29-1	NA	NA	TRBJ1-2	CSVPGRHNYGYTF	TGCAGCGTCCCCGGACGGCATAACTATGGCTACACCTTC
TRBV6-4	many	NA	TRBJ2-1	CASSDSKLSYNEQFF	TGTGCCAGCAGTGACTCGAAATTATCCTACAATGAGCAGTTCTTC
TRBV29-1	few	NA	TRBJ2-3	CSAETVGDSTDTQYF	TGCAGCGCAGAGACAGTAGGGGATAGCACAGATACGCAGTATTTT
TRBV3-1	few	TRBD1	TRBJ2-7	CASSATGDYEQYF	TGTGCCAGCAGTGCTACAGGGGACTACGAGCAGTACTTC
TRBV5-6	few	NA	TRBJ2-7	CASSPFGRQTRSYEQYF	TGTGCCAGCAGCCCATTTGGGCGGCAGACCAGATCCTACGAGCAGTACTTC
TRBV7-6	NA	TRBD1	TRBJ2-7	CASSARQTGPNSYEQYF	TGTGCCAGCAGCGCAAGACAGACAGGGCCAAATTCCTACGAGCAGTACTTC
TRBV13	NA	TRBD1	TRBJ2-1	CASSSGGTGAYNEQFF	TGTGCCAGCAGCAGCGGTGGGACAGGGGCCTACAATGAGCAGTTCTTC
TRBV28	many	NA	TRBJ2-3	CASTPDSGRTDTQYF	TGTGCCAGCACCCCGGATAGCGGTCGCACAGATACGCAGTATTTT